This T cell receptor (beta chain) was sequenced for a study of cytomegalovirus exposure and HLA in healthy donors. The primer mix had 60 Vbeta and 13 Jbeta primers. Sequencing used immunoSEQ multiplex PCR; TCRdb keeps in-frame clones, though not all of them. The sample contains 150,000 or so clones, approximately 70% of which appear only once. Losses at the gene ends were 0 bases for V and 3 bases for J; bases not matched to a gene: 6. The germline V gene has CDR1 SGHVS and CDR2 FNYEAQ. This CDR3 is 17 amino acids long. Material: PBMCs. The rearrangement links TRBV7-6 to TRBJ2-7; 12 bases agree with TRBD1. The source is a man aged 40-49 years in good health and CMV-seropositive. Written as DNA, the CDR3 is TGTGCCAGCAGCTTAGCGGGGGGGACAGGGGGCAACTACGAGCAGTACTTC. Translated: CASSLAGGTGGNYEQYF.